Listed here are 26 T cell receptor beta chains from one sample, sequenced in a study of T cells after posttransplantation cyclophosphamide (dated by TCRdb to about 2016). The library was built by means of the immunoSEQ multiplex PCR assay. The source is immuneACCESS, and TCRdb retained only in-frame sequences with V and J called. Part of the clones is not carried over; for the studies checked, unresolved V genes explain less than half of this, and the remainder is unexplained. Recorded for this sample are about 15,000 clones; 76% of them occurred a single time. Around 1.2% of the sample is held by the ten biggest clonotypes. The sample was memory CD4+ T cells sorted from PBMCs. Source of these receptors: a man between 45 and 60 years old.

The chain carries TRBV4-1 and TRBJ2-7; D might be TRBD1 (6 bases). The V gene's germline CDR1 is MGHRA and CDR2 YSYEKL. The CDR3 sequence is 16 residues long. V lost 2 bases to trimming and J lost 5 bases, with 19 bases between them. The DNA for the CDR3 is TGCGCCAGCAGCCAACTTCCGCGCAGATACAGGGACGAGCAGTACTTC. Amino acid sequence: CASSQLPRRYRDEQYF.

V gene TRBV29-1 combines with J gene TRBJ1-5; D unresolved. CDR3 length equals 13 residues. The germline V and J ends were trimmed by 4 bases and 0 bases, with 7 bases remaining between them. Germline V gene data show CDR1 as SQVTM and CDR2 as ANQGSEA. CDR3 amino acids: CSVGSYSNQPQHF. The CDR3 DNA follows: TGCAGCGTTGGGAGTTATAGCAATCAGCCCCAGCATTTT.

The V gene is TRBV11-3, the J gene TRBJ2-1; 9 bases match TRBD2. CDR3 length equals 17 residues. Per germline, CDR1 SGHNT and CDR2 YENEEA. The ends lost 2 bases at V and 4 bases at J; junction bases unmatched: 9. Written as DNA, the CDR3 is TGTGCCAGCAGCTTATTCTCAGCGGGAGGCCTGTACAATGAGCAGTTCTTC. Translating it yields CASSLFSAGGLYNEQFF. Using reference TRBV11-3 and TRBJ2-1 for the parts outside the CDR3, the full variable domain is EAGVVQSPRYKIIEKKQPVAFWCNPISGHNTLYWYLQNLGQGPELLIRYENEEAVDDSQLPKDRFSAERLKGVDSTLKIQPAELGDSAVYLCASSLFSAGGLYNEQFFGPGTRLTVL.

Only one count was recorded for this clone. The chain combines TRBV7-3 with TRBJ1-6; 8 bases line up with TRBD1. Losses at the gene ends were 1 base for V and 5 bases for J; bases not matched to a gene: 1. Germline assignment: CDR1 SGHTA and CDR2 FQGTGA. The CDR3 runs 15 residues. This CDR3 is CASSLMGQDNSPLHF. The CDR3 bases are TGTGCCAGCAGCTTAATGGGACAGGATAATTCACCCCTCCACTTT.

The sample holds one count of this clone. J is TRBJ2-1 and V is TRBV15, with D maybe TRBD2 (6 bases). The CDR3 length is 16 residues. Trimming pared 1 base from V and 0 bases from J, leaving 10 bases between. Germline loops: CDR1 LNHNV, CDR2 YYDKDF (reference sequence). The CDR3 DNA sequence: TGTGCCACCAGCAGAGTCACGGGGGACTCCTACAATGAGCAGTTCTTC. This codes for CATSRVTGDSYNEQFF. Full variable domain (remainder filled in from reference TRBV15 and TRBJ2-1): DAMVIQNPRYQVTQFGKPVTLSCSQTLNHNVMYWYQQKSSQAPKLLFHYYDKDFNNEADTPDNFQSRRPNTSFCFLDIRSPGLGDTAMYLCATSRVTGDSYNEQFFGPGTRLTVL.

V and J are TRBV29-1 and TRBJ1-2, with 7 bases identical to TRBD1. The V gene end was trimmed by 6 bases and the J gene end by 4 bases; junction bases not matched to a gene: 8. Germline V gives CDR1 SQVTM, CDR2 ANQGSEA. The CDR3 length is 13 residues. CDR3 amino acids: CSVLRTGVYGYTF. CDR3 nucleotide sequence: TGCAGCGTCCTACGAACAGGGGTCTATGGCTACACCTTC.

V usage is TRBV11-3 and J usage is TRBJ2-1; 15 nucleotides line up with TRBD2. The V segment lost 6 bases and the J segment 10 bases; nucleotides outside the gene matches: 7. Germline CDR1 is SGHNT and CDR2 is YENEEA. The CDR3 runs to 15 residues. The CDR3 nucleotides read TGTGCCAGCAGACTAGGGACTAGCGGGAGGACAGAGCAGTTCTTC. Protein product: CASRLGTSGRTEQFF. The full variable domain, completed using reference TRBV11-3 and TRBJ2-1, is EAGVVQSPRYKIIEKKQPVAFWCNPISGHNTLYWYLQNLGQGPELLIRYENEEAVDDSQLPKDRFSAERLKGVDSTLKIQPAELGDSAVYLCASRLGTSGRTEQFFGPGTRLTVL.

The V gene is TRBV7-9, the J gene TRBJ1-2, with TRBD1 matching over 8 bases. The germline V gene has CDR1 SEHNR and CDR2 FQNEAQ (reference sequence). The CDR3 has 13 residues. V lost 5 bases, J lost 8 bases, and 7 bases stayed unmatched. The DNA of the CDR3 is TGTGCCAGCAGCGGTAGCCAGGGGGCCGGCTACACCTTC. Protein: CASSGSQGAGYTF. Full variable domain (rest looked up from reference TRBV7-9 and TRBJ1-2): DTGVSQNPRHKITKRGQNVTFRCDPISEHNRLYWYRQTLGQGPEFLTYFQNEAQLEKSRLLSDRFSAERPKGSFSTLEIQRTEQGDSAMYLCASSGSQGAGYTFGSGTRLTVV.

This chain joins TRBV9 and TRBJ1-2, with 7 bases aligning to TRBD1. The CDR3 consists of 15 residues. V gave up 2 bases and J gave up 5 bases; unmatched junction bases: 9. In germline, CDR1 is SGDLS, CDR2 YYNGEE. CDR3 coding DNA: TGTGCCAGCAGCGTCGGACAGGCCGGGGCTTATGGCTACACCTTC. Its protein product is CASSVGQAGAYGYTF.

This rearrangement joins TRBV6-1 to TRBJ1-5; 7 bases agree with TRBD1. V shed 5 bases and J 3 bases; nucleotides not matched to a gene: 7. Germline V lookup: CDR1 MNHNS, CDR2 SASEGT. This CDR3 has 15 amino acids. The CDR3 DNA is TGTGCCAGCAGTACCCGGGGACAGCCCAATCAGCCCCAGCATTTT. As protein: CASSTRGQPNQPQHF.

This chain links TRBV5-1 with TRBJ2-1, with D possibly TRBD2 on 5 matching bases. In germline, CDR1 is SGHRS, CDR2 YFSETQ. The CDR3 consists of 14 residues. V lost 7 bases, J lost 4 bases, and 15 bases lay in between. DNA for the CDR3: TGCGCCAGCTCCCCCCGGGGTAGGTACAATGAGCAGTTCTTC. The encoded protein is CASSPRGRYNEQFF.

Only one count was recorded for this clone. V is TRBV18 and J is TRBJ1-1; D is undetermined. This CDR3 has 15 amino acids. V lost 0 bases and J lost 1, with 9 bases in between. The germline V gene encodes CDR1 KGHSH and CDR2 LQKENI. CDR3 DNA sequence: TGTGCCAGCTCACCACCTCGAGGCGCGAACACTGAAGCTTTCTTT. It codes for CASSPPRGANTEAFF.

This chain joins TRBV10-3 and TRBJ1-5, with D unresolved. This CDR3 spans 14 amino acids. V dropped 0 bases and J dropped 6 bases, with 9 bases sitting between them. From germline, CDR1 is ENHRY and CDR2 SYGVKD. CDR3 in amino acids: CAISESIYSQPQHF. CDR3 sequence (DNA): TGTGCCATCAGTGAGTCGATTTACAGTCAGCCCCAGCATTTT.

CDR3 loop: CASSEMDRGYDTQYF. CDR3 bases: TGTGCCAGCAGTGAAATGGACAGGGGATACGATACGCAGTATTTT. The rearrangement links TRBV2 to TRBJ2-3; the match to TRBD1 covers 9 bases. This CDR3 has 15 amino acids. Germline loops: CDR1 SNHLY, CDR2 FYNNEI. V was pared by 2 bases and J by 6 bases, with 6 bases of the junction left unmatched.

This clone was picked up one time. V is TRBV30 and J is TRBJ1-3, with D unresolved. Germline V gene data show CDR1 as GTSNPN and CDR2 as SVGIG (reference sequence). V lost 3 bases and J 0 bases, leaving 6 bases between the germline ends. This CDR3 has 13 residues. Written as DNA, the CDR3 is TGTGCCTGGAGGATCTACTCTGGAAACACCATATATTTT. Its protein product is CAWRIYSGNTIYF. Filled out from reference TRBV30 and TRBJ1-3, the complete variable domain reads SQTIHQWPATLVQPVGSPLSLECTVEGTSNPNLYWYRQAAGRGLQLLFYSVGIGQISSEVPQNLSASRPQDRQFILSSKKLLLSDSGFYLCAWRIYSGNTIYFGEGSWLTVV.

This chain uses TRBV5-1 with TRBJ1-2; 8 bases match TRBD1. The V and J ends lost 5 bases and 5 bases, in that order; junction bases with no gene match: 14. The CDR3 runs 16 residues. Germline assignment: CDR1 SGHRS and CDR2 YFSETQ. CDR3 loop: CASRVSDRESWYGYTF. The CDR3, as DNA: TGCGCCAGCAGAGTCTCGGACAGGGAAAGTTGGTATGGCTACACCTTC.

Written as DNA, the CDR3 is TGTGCCAGCAGCTTGAGCCCGGGGACTGAAGCTTTCTTT. Translating gives CASSLSPGTEAFF. The gene calls are TRBV7-6 and TRBJ1-1; the D is unclear. V lost 3 bases and J 5 bases, leaving 10 bases between the germline ends. The germline gives CDR1 SGHVS, CDR2 FNYEAQ. The CDR3 is made up of 13 amino acids.

This clone was seen more than once but under ten times. The chain is built from TRBV7-9 and TRBJ1-2; TRBD1 agrees at 9 bases. This CDR3 is built from 15 residues. Germline values: CDR1 SEHNR, CDR2 FQNEAQ (reference sequence). V lost 3 bases to trimming and J lost 7 bases; unmatched junction nucleotides: 9. This chain's CDR3 is CASSFRDRVLSGYTF. For the CDR3, the DNA is TGTGCCAGCAGCTTTCGGGACAGGGTTCTTAGTGGCTACACCTTC.

V gene TRBV6-1 combines with J gene TRBJ1-5, with 8 bases that match TRBD1. The germline V gene has CDR1 MNHNS and CDR2 SASEGT. The V gene end was trimmed by 6 bases and the J gene end by 7 bases; junction bases not matched to a gene: 5. The CDR3 runs to 13 residues. CDR3 coding DNA: TGTGCCAGCAGCTACGACAGGGGCCAGCCCCAGCATTTT. This translates into CASSYDRGQPQHF.

The rearrangement links TRBV11-3 to TRBJ2-5; a possible D gene is TRBD1 (6 bases). This CDR3 comprises 19 residues. V lost 5 bases and J 2 bases, leaving 27 bases between the germline ends. Germline CDR1 and CDR2: SGHNT and YENEEA. The CDR3 nucleotides are TGTGCCAGCAGCATCCGATTAGTGGACCTCAGGGGTCGGCAAGAGACCCAGTACTTC. It translates to CASSIRLVDLRGRQETQYF. The whole variable domain, filled in from reference TRBV11-3 and TRBJ2-5, reads EAGVVQSPRYKIIEKKQPVAFWCNPISGHNTLYWYLQNLGQGPELLIRYENEEAVDDSQLPKDRFSAERLKGVDSTLKIQPAELGDSAVYLCASSIRLVDLRGRQETQYFGPGTRLLVL.

This chain joins TRBV27 and TRBJ2-5, with D perhaps matching TRBD1 (6 bases). Matching the DNA end better, TRBJ2-7 makes the J call doubtful. This CDR3 has 14 amino acids. Germline-derived CDR1 and CDR2 are MNHEY and SMNVEV (reference sequence). In DNA, the CDR3 is TGTGCCAGCAGTAGACAGGCACCCTCCTACGAGCAGTACTTC. Translating it yields CASSRQAPSYEQYF.

This rearrangement joins TRBV5-6 to TRBJ1-6; D may be TRBD1 (5 bases). Looked up from germline, CDR1 is SGHDT and CDR2 is YYEEEE. This CDR3 comprises 12 residues. The V gene lost 4 bases and the J gene lost 9 bases, with 8 bases spanning the gap. The CDR3 DNA reads as TGTGCCAGCAGCCGGGACTCTTCACCCCTCCACTTT. Translating it yields CASSRDSSPLHF.

The chain has TRBV29-1 and TRBJ2-1; 7 bases align to TRBD1. The CDR3 consists of 15 residues. V shed 4 bases and J 0 bases; nucleotides not matched to a gene: 6. Germline lookup yields CDR1 SQVTM and CDR2 ANQGSEA. CDR3 nucleotides: TGCAGCGTTGTAGGGGGCCGGAGCTCCTACAATGAGCAGTTCTTC. It is translated as CSVVGGRSSYNEQFF.

This chain joins TRBV7-3 and TRBJ2-2; D gene unclear. Germline CDR1 and CDR2: SGHTA and FQGTGA. This CDR3 contains 15 residues. The V end was cut by 6 bases, the J end by 9 bases, with 20 bases between. CDR3 coding DNA: TGTGCCAGCAGACTAACACCCGCGCTTGATCGGGAGCTGTTTTTT. This sequence encodes CASRLTPALDRELFF.

The chain combines TRBV6-5 with TRBJ2-7; the match to TRBD1 covers 9 bases. CDR3 length: 14 amino acids. V was clipped by 4 bases and J by 3 bases; unmatched bases: 4. Germline CDR1 MNHEY, CDR2 SVGAGI. CDR3 loop: CASSSRQGDYEQYF. In DNA, the CDR3 is TGTGCCAGCAGTTCCCGACAGGGGGACTACGAGCAGTACTTC.

This chain joins TRBV28 and TRBJ2-7; no definite D call. Trimming took off 3 bases at V and 5 bases at J, with 8 bases between the two ends. The CDR3 has 12 amino acids. Germline assignment: CDR1 MDHEN and CDR2 SYDVKM. The CDR3: CASSLSGHEQYF. The CDR3 DNA reads TGTGCCAGCAGTTTGTCTGGCCACGAGCAGTACTTC. Drawing the rest from reference TRBV28 and TRBJ2-7, the complete variable domain is DVKVTQSSRYLVKRTGEKVFLECVQDMDHENMFWYRQDPGLGLRLIYFSYDVKMKEKGDIPEGYSVSREKKERFSLILESASTNQTSMYLCASSLSGHEQYFGPGTRLTVT.